The T cell receptor (beta chain) described here comes from a study of cytomegalovirus exposure and HLA in healthy donors (TCRdb year 2017). With regard to the full study: An earlier analysis of fewer than 750 of the donors reported over 250 Gb of sequence data and 100 million to 120 million unique TCR beta sequences obtained from around 170 million T cells. Approximately 310 gigabases of sequencing data and around 88 million unique TCR sequences made up an early release that covered some 640 HLA-typed donors. Of the roughly 400 genotyped donors, 70% to 90% were placed in the genetic ancestry cluster associated with self-reported Caucasian donors. The aim of the study was to test whether cataloging public T cell receptors could identify signatures of past pathogen exposure. Using immunosequencing, the study profiled T cell repertoires from around 680 subjects and related those repertoires to cytomegalovirus serostatus. Besides the first cohort of 666 subjects, a separate validation cohort made up of 120 different subjects was used. The study combined high-throughput TCR immunosequencing, statistical association of individual TCRs with disease status, and machine learning to predict cytomegalovirus infection status. To study patterns of TCR occurrence, a later analysis re-analyzed previously published TCR beta repertoires from 650 to 750 donors and added high-resolution HLA genotyping. Rather than drawing on any new phenotypic data, the later analysis identified candidate immune exposures from TCR beta sequences and the way those sequences occurred across donors. An earlier analysis of 587 of the donors used high-throughput TCR beta sequencing to judge whether each TCR beta V gene segment behaved as functional or pseudogenic. Donor age, sex, ethnicity and CMV serostatus were compiled alongside the repertoire data. A later genetic analysis took genome-wide SNP genotypes for about 55% of the roughly 670 donors and used that subset as a discovery cohort. Every repertoire in the discovery cohort had been generated on one and the same sequencing platform. Class I and class II HLA loci were covered by the typing at four-digit resolution. Typing coverage differed by locus: A, B, C, DRB1 and DQB1 were typed in roughly 629-640 donors, DQA1 in roughly 500, DPA1 in some 610, and DPB1 in approximately 450. Because of strong linkage in the cohort, roughly 5 DR-DQ haplotypes were treated as single units for association and clustering. Across around 400 genotyped donors of the cohort, an average of roughly 200,000 unique TCR beta nucleotide sequences per donor were sequenced, and roughly a sixth of those sequences were non-productive.

A note on this clone: This receptor's antigen is unknown. Per-base quality was not reported, and no clone a single base away is much larger than it.

Spanning cysteine to phenylalanine, the CDR3 consists of 15 amino acids. Here the CDR3 DNA is all that survives: 45 bases in frame from base 1. The germline V gene yields MDHEN for CDR1 and SYDVKM for CDR2. V gives up 3 bases and J gives up 2 bases, and the segment between their germline ends measures 13 bases. Broader findings and caveats from the paper: A later genetic analysis reported fewer N-insertions in productive TCRs among donors in an Asian-associated ancestry cluster than the roughly 700-donor mean. Most TCR sequences were seen in very few donors, while some public TCRs were found in many individuals. Several of the top co-occurrence clusters appeared to be linked to parvovirus B19, influenza, CMV and Epstein-Barr virus, according to a later analysis. Broadly in line with IMGT annotations, most TCR beta V segments showed up in productive rearrangements about 87% or about 30% of the time in an earlier analysis of several hundred of the donors. Some 15 rarely observed V segments, including chromosome 9 orphons, were excluded from the earlier analysis of about 610 of the donors because counts were too low. When HLA alleles, especially DR and DQ, strongly co-occurred, TCR associations were difficult to assign to individual alleles. The authors suggested that the approach could potentially be generalized to other disease states and immunological phenotypes. According to a later analysis, most CMV-associated TCR beta chains appeared to be HLA-restricted, and the HLA associations seemed to be driven largely by CMV exposure. In vitro tests confirmed that a few of the cytomegalovirus-associated TCR beta chains recognize cytomegalovirus antigens. Linkage disequilibrium might explain the correlated functional status among segregating V segments, but an unknown experimental factor could not be ruled out. A further reported finding was that TCR beta sequences accurately predicted the HLA-A and HLA-B alleles for most subjects in the first cohort. In a later analysis, HLA-associated TCR beta chains were found to be more clonally expanded and to have lower generation probabilities than equally common non-associated chains. The classifier was reported to diagnose cytomegalovirus status with high specificity and sensitivity in both the original and validation cohorts. In this cohort, only TCR beta chains were sequenced, and detectable features were limited by the absence of alpha or paired-chain data. CMV serostatus was the only immune exposure information available for the cohort. Some IMGT-functional V segments, including TRBV6-2 and TRBV6-3, could not be distinguished by the 87-base-pair reads and were therefore excluded. Because HLA typing was missing for some donors at each locus, association tests included only the typed subset. Sequencing depth was assumed to be roughly uniform across donors in the presence/absence analyses, though that assumption may not hold. In a later analysis, about 17,000 TCR beta sequences were associated with specific HLA alleles at a false discovery rate of 0.05. V-gene and J-gene trimming of TCR beta chains was associated with a missense DCLRE1C variant in a later genetic analysis, and the association was replicated in an independent cohort. In a later analysis, the rate of TCR association differed among HLA loci, with DRB1 alleles having the most associated TCRs and HLA-C alleles having the fewest. The study listed 150 to 200 TCR beta chains as associated with cytomegalovirus. The sequencing pipeline was judged likely to have produced a cluster of highly shared sequence variants as a technical artifact.

In total, approximately 610 healthy bone marrow donors made up the cohort. At the time of sampling, every cohort member was nominally healthy, though immune exposures that went unrecorded were likely present. The donor was CMV seronegative and belonged to the group of 320 or so seronegative cohort members. A peripheral blood sample was collected from each donor, and TCR beta sequencing was performed on peripheral blood mononuclear cells. The Qiagen DNeasy Blood Extraction Kit was used to extract genomic DNA from the blood cell samples. Receptor amplification or capture employed the immunoSEQ multiplex PCR assay. For the multiplex PCR, a mixture combining 60 forward primers for TCR Vbeta segments and 13 reverse primers for TCR Jbeta segments was used. Amplification of the CDR3 region of rearranged TCR beta genes was performed with a multiplex PCR assay on genomic DNA. The amplified TCR beta libraries were sequenced on the Illumina HiSeq System as 87-base-pair reads. As for how the authors treated the data: In a later analysis, about 80 million unique TCR beta chains were counted across the 650 to 750 repertoires, and approximately 11 million of these chains were shared by at least two donors. To remove PCR and sequencing errors, raw reads were error-corrected and collapsed into unique sequences using a nearest-neighbor algorithm that merged closely related sequences. Alignment of CDR3 sequences to IMGT reference sequences was used to assign V, D and J gene segments. For a sequence to be retained, a match of at least six nucleotides was required to both a V gene segment and a J gene segment. A rearrangement was called productive if the CDR3 had no stop codons and remained in frame with V and J, and every other rearrangement was called non-productive. Following IMGT convention, CDR3 was defined as the stretch from the second conserved V-encoded cysteine to the conserved J-encoded phenylalanine. The earlier analysis of about 610 of the donors excluded sequences that lacked an unambiguous match to a single V gene segment. In an earlier analysis of more than 500 of the donors, a V segment was called functional when productive rearrangements were above 56.7%, and segregating when the standard deviation between donors exceeded 5%. To diagnose cytomegalovirus status from the catalog of TCR beta chain sequences, a statistical classification framework was built. In a later analysis, V and J genes were assigned by comparing TCR nucleotide sequences against IMGT/GENE-DB human TR gene sequences. A later analysis assigned CDR3 sequences and most-parsimonious VDJ recombination scenarios with the TCRdist pipeline. In a later analysis, each TCR beta chain was defined by its CDR3 amino acid sequence together with its V-gene family, and reads lacking a unique V-gene family were excluded. To address suspected cross-contamination and a sequencing artifact, a later analysis removed around 600 highly shared, low-generation-probability nucleotide sequences. In a later analysis, a clonal expansion index was calculated for each public chain from normalized within-repertoire ranks of inferred template counts. In a later analysis, generation probabilities were computed with a VDJ recombination model fitted to out-of-frame rearrangements, and the resulting probabilities were checked against IGoR. Hypergeometric tests were used in a later analysis to score TCR-TCR, TCR-HLA and TCR-CMV co-occurrence, with a repertoire-size bias correction applied to the TCR pairs. A later analysis estimated false discovery rates by permuting HLA or CMV assignments 20 times. In a later analysis, co-occurring TCRs were grouped using DBSCAN, with TCRdist sequence similarity added in when clustering inside HLA-allele-positive subsets. Repertoires with fewer than 30,000 or more than 120,000 public chains were left out of co-occurrence clustering, as were several repertoires with anomalous nucleotide sharing. This immuneACCESS table, as held by TCRdb, lists in-frame sequences with V and J called but not all clones. Of the missing ones, under half trace to an unresolved V gene in checked studies; the others have no known cause. V, J and clone size were drawn from that table, and D and trimming were deduced from the DNA. This sample has 100,000 to 150,000 clones in its table, and 60% to 85% of those were observed once. Around 3.7% of the sample comes from the top ten.

Specimen: PBMCs. The sequence was collected from a young man in good health and CMV-seronegative. The rearranged chain carries TRBV28 and TRBJ1-2; TRBD1 is possibly the D segment (5 matching bases). The CDR3 reads CASSFRGLPNYGYTF. The DNA is TGTGCCAGCAGTTTCCGGGGACTGCCAAACTATGGCTACACCTTC.